This T cell receptor beta chain is from a study of CD8 T cells in Susac syndrome (dated by TCRdb to the late 2010s). Concerning the study at large: Repertoire sequencing was used to test whether CD8+ T cell activation and differentiation in Susac syndrome was antigen driven. The clonality of the CD8+ T cell repertoire was compared across over 10 healthy donors, some 14 Susac syndrome patients and around 16 multiple sclerosis patients. On the study overall, not on this receptor specifically: The study acknowledged that relatively few individuals were included in the TCR sequencing and HLA analysis.

Sequences MNHEY (CDR1) and SVGAGI (CDR2) are obtained from the germline V gene. Taken from cysteine to phenylalanine, the CDR3 has 15 residues. Only the CDR3 region is kept as DNA, spanning 45 bases read in frame from base 1. Trimming removed 2 bases from V and 3 bases from J, leaving 13 bases between the germline ends. The table lists this clonotype with a few counts. The target of this receptor is not known. The record has no base qualities; no much larger clone is one base away. High-throughput TCR beta sequencing profiled peripheral blood CD8+ and CD4+ T cells from healthy donors, Susac syndrome patients and multiple sclerosis patients. Treatment-naive patients with stable or active relapsing-remitting disease fulfilling revised McDonald criteria were used as multiple sclerosis controls. Bulk CD8+ and CD4+ T cells were purified by magnetic negative isolation, while CD8+ TEMRA cells were enriched using FACS. Blood was drawn into EDTA tubes, processed within 24 hours, and PBMCs were isolated by density gradient centrifugation. PBMCs intended for TCR sequencing were cryopreserved in liquid nitrogen and thawed later in a water bath at 37 degrees C. The sorted or isolated CD4+, CD8+ and CD8+ TEMRA cells had a purity of 90% or higher.

RNA was extracted using the RNeasy kit, and about 0.5 to 1 ug of the RNA was reverse transcribed with random hexamers. TCR beta CDR3 regions were amplified with the immunoSEQ multiplex PCR assay covering 54 Vbeta and 13 Jbeta segments. PCR amplification bias was corrected by using a synthetic template baseline for primer optimization and computational correction. Under the source paper's analysis protocol: Reads were annotated to V, D and J genes according to IMGT and were analyzed with immunoSEQ Analyzer, with only productive sequences retained. Clonality was calculated as one minus the Shannon entropy normalized by log2 of the number of productive unique sequences. For each patient and control, public and private clones were evaluated within the 100 most prevalent clones. Clones were defined as Susac-specific when absent from the healthy and MS cohorts, from about 1,100 published viral clones and from other ImmuneACCESS disease sequences. TCRdb trimmed public reads at Q25 via fastp, called clones via MiXCR and kept in-frame beta chains. Each CDR3 protein gets just one entry, which takes the most common genes and DNA from the rows behind it. The V and J calls were determined by TCRdb, not by the authors. Counted in this sample were about 300,000 distinct CDR3 sequences; 65% to 90% of them appeared once. The ten biggest clones cover around 0.21% of the sample.

The sequencing sample was made of CD8+ T cells from PBMCs. The TCR originated in a human donor with multiple sclerosis. The chain uses TRBV6-5 and TRBJ1-2; no D gene can be assigned with confidence. For the CDR3, the sequence is CASSYGRLADYGYTF. DNA sequence: TGTGCCAGCAGTTACGGGCGGCTCGCGGACTATGGCTACACCTTC.